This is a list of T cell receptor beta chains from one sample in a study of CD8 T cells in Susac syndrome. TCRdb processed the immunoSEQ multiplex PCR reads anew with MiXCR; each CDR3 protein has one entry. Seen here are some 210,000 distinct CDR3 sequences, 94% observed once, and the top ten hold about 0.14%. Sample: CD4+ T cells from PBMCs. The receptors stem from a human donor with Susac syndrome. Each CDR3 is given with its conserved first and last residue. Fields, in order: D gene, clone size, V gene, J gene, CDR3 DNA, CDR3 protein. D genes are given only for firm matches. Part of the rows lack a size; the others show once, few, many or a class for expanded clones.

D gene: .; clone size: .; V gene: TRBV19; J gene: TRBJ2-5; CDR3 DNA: TGTGCCAGTAGTACCCCGGCGAGGGTGGAGACCCAGTACTTC; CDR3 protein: CASSTPARVETQYF
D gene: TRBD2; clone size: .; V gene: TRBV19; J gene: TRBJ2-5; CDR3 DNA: TGTGCCAGTAGGCCCCAGGGGACTAGCGGGGTGGAGACCCAGTACTTC; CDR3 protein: CASRPQGTSGVETQYF
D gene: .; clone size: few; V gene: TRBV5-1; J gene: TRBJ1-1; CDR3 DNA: TGCGCCAGCAGCTTGGATGGCGGGGGGAACACTGAAGCTTTCTTT; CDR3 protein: CASSLDGGGNTEAFF
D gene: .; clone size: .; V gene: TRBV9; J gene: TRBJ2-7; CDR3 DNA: TGTGCCAGCAGCGTAAGCCCCCCACACACGGCTAATAGTGGCGAGCAGTACTTC; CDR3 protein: CASSVSPPHTANSGEQYF
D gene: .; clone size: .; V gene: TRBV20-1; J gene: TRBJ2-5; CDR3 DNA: TGCAGTGCTAGAGACAGGGAACAGCTACAAGAGACCCAGTACTTC; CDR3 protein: CSARDREQLQETQYF
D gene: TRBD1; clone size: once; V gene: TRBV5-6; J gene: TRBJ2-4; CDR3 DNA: TGTGCCAGCAGCTTACAGGGGGAAAGAAACATTCAGTACTTC; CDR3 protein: CASSLQGERNIQYF
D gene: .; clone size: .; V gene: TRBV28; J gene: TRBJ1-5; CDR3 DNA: TGTGCCAGCAGCCCCCCCGCTAATCAGCCCCAGCATTTT; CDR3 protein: CASSPPANQPQHF
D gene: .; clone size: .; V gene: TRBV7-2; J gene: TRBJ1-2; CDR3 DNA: TGTGCCAGCAGCTTAGAGGCGGGGGCTGGGAACTATGGCTACACCTTC; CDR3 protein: CASSLEAGAGNYGYTF
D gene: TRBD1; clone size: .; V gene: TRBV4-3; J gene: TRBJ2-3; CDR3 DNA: TGCGCCAGCAGCTCCGGACAGGGGGGCACAGATACGCAGTATTTT; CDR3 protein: CASSSGQGGTDTQYF
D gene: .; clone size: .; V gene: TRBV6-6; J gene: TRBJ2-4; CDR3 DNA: TGTGCCAGCACCTTTAACCCGGGCATGCCCAAAAACATTCAGTACTTC; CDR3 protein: CASTFNPGMPKNIQYF
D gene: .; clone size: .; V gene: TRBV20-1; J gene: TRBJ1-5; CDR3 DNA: TGCAGTGCTGGGGCCGGACGGACTTGGAATCAGCCCCAGCATTTT; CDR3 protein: CSAGAGRTWNQPQHF
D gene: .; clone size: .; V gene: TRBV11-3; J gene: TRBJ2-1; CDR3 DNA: TGTGCCAGCAGCCCTGGCCCATCTGAGGAGCAGTTCTTC; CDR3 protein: CASSPGPSEEQFF
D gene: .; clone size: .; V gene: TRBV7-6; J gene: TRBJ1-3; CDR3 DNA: TGTGCCAGCAGCTTAGGTGTTCCCGGGATCGGGAACACCATATATTTT; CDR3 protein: CASSLGVPGIGNTIYF
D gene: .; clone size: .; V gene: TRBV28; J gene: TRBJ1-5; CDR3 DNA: TGTGCCAGCAGTTTATCAAGTAGGATATCTAGGAATCAGCCCCAGCATTTT; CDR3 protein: CASSLSSRISRNQPQHF
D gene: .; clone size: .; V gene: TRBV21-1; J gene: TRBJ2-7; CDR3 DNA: TGTGCCAGCAGCAAACAGCCGGGGCTAGCGGGGGGCCGCCTCTCCTACGAGCAGTACTTC; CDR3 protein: CASSKQPGLAGGRLSYEQYF
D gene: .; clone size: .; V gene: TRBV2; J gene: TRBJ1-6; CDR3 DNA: TGTGCCAGCAGAGGTCGATTCTCCCTTAGCCCCCTCCACTTT; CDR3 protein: CASRGRFSLSPLHF
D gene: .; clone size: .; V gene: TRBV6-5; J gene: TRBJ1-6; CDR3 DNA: TGTGCCAGCGGGGCCCGGGGTCCTAATTCACCCCTCCACTTT; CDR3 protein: CASGARGPNSPLHF
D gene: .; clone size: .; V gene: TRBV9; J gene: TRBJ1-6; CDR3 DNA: TGTGCCAGCAGCGTCGACCACGGGGGAGGAAATTCACCCCTCCACTTT; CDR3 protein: CASSVDHGGGNSPLHF
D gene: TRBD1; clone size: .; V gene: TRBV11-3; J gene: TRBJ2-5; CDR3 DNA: TGTGCCAGCAGCCAAAGACAGGGACCTCGGGCCCAGTACTTC; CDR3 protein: CASSQRQGPRAQYF
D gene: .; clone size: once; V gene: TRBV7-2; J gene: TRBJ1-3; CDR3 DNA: TGTGCCAGCAGCGTCCCACCAGGGACTGTTGGAAACACCATATATTTT; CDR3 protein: CASSVPPGTVGNTIYF
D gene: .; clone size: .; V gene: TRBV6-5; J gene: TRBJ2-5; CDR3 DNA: TGTGCCAGCGCTGGGGGGGGGCTCCAAGAGACCCAGTACTTC; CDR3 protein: CASAGGGLQETQYF
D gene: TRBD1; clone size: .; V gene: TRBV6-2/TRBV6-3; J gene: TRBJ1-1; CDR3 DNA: TGTGCCAGCAGGGGACAGACCATGAACACTGAAGCTTTCTTT; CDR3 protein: CASRGQTMNTEAFF
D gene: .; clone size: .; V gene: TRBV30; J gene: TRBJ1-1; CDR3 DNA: TGTGCCTGGAGTGTAAAGGGGTTCACTGAAGCTTTCTTT; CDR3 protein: CAWSVKGFTEAFF
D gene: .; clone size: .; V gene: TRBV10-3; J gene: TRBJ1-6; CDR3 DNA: TGTGCCATCATGCGCACCTTTAGGAGAGGGCAAAGAAGGTCACCCCTCCACTTT; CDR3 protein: CAIMRTFRRGQRRSPLHF
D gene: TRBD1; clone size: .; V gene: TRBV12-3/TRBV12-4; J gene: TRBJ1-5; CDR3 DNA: TGTGCCAGCAGTCCGGGACAGGGGATGGAACAGCCCCAGCATTTT; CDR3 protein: CASSPGQGMEQPQHF
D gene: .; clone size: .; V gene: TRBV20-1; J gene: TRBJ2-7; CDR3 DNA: TGCAGTGCTTCATTAGGGACTGACACCTACGAGCAGTACTTC; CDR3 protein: CSASLGTDTYEQYF
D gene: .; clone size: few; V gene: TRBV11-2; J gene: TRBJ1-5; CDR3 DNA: TGTGCCAGCAGCTTAGAACCAGGCAGCCCCAATCAGCCCCAGCATTTT; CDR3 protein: CASSLEPGSPNQPQHF
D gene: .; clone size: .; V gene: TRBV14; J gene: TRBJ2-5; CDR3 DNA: TGTGCCAGCAGCCAACGGCAGTTTCAAGAGACCCAGTACTTC; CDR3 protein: CASSQRQFQETQYF
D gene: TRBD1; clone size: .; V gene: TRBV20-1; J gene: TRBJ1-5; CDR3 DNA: TGCAGTGCTAGTCTTCGACAGGGGGGTCAGCCCCAGCATTTT; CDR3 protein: CSASLRQGGQPQHF
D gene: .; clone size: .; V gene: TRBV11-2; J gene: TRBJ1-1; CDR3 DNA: TGTGCCAGCAGCTCTGTCCTGGGGGGGGACACTGAAGCTTTCTTT; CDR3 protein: CASSSVLGGDTEAFF
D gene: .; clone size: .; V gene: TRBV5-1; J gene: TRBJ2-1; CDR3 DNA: TGCGCCAGCAGCTTGACAGGGAGGGAATACAATGAGCAGTTCTTC; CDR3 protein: CASSLTGREYNEQFF
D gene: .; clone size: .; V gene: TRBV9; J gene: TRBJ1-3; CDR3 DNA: TGTGCCAGCAGCGTTGGGCACTGGGACACAGCAACCATATATTTT; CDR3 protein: CASSVGHWDTATIYF
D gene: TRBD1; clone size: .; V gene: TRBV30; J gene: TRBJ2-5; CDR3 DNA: TGTGCCTGGGGACAGGCGCCAGAGACCCAGTACTTC; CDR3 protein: CAWGQAPETQYF
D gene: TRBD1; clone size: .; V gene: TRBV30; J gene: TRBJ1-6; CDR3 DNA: TGTGCCTGGACCCGGGGACAGTCAAATTCACCCCTCCACTTT; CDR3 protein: CAWTRGQSNSPLHF
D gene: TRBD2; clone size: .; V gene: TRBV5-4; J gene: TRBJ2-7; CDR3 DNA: TGTGCCAGCAAAGCGGGGTCCGACGAGCAGTACTTC; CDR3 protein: CASKAGSDEQYF
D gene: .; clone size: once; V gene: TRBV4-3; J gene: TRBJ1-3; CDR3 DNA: TGCGCCAGCAGCCAAGGGATGTTAGGAAACACCATATATTTT; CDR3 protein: CASSQGMLGNTIYF
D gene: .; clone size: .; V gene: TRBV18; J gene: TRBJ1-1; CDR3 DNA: TGTGCCAGCTCACCACCCCGGCAGGGTTTAACAACTGAAGCTTTCTTT; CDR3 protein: CASSPPRQGLTTEAFF
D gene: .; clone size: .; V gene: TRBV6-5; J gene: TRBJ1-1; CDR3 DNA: TGCGGTAGCAGTTACCCTGGGACTTCCGGGGCTTTCTTT; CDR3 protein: CGSSYPGTSGAFF
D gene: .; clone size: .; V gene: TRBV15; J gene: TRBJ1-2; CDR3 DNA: TGTGCCACCAGCCTAGACGGGACGGGGTCGTCTGGCTACACCTTC; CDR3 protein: CATSLDGTGSSGYTF
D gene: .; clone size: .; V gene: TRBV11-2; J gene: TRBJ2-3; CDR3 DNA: TGTGCCAGCAGCCTGCGACTCTCTAGCACAGATACGCAGTATTTT; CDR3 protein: CASSLRLSSTDTQYF